These 10 T cell receptor beta chains share one sample of origin, sequenced in a study of shared clonotypes between healthy human individuals (dated by TCRdb to the early 2020s). Library preparation was by the immunoSEQ multiplex PCR assay. Here the immuneACCESS table is served through TCRdb, limited to in-frame sequences with V and J called. Missing clones are a known gap in these copies; in checked studies unresolved V genes cover under half, and the rest lacks a known reason. The sample table lists about 300,000 clones, approximately 79% of them with a count of one. Around 10% of the sample is in the top ten clones. The sample comprised memory CD4+ T cells sorted from blood. The cell subset or site tag for this specimen amounts to: CD45RA-negative fraction. The source is a man aged 30-40 years in good health.

The CDR3 is CATSRDVSFDEQYF. The CDR3 bases are TGTGCCACCAGCAGAGATGTTAGCTTCGACGAGCAGTACTTC. The chain has TRBV15 and TRBJ2-7; D call uncertain. Germline loops: CDR1 LNHNV, CDR2 YYDKDF (reference sequence). Trimming stripped 0 bases from V and 5 bases from J, with 11 bases between. The CDR3 consists of 14 residues.

As to this clone: One end of the junction fails to match germline, which may point to a read error. The J gene is TRBJ2-1, the V gene TRBV6-4; 8 positions match TRBD2. Germline CDR1 MRHNA, CDR2 SNTAGT. CDR3 length: 16 amino acids. The CDR3: CASSQSLAASFNEQFF. The CDR3 DNA is TGTGCCAGCAGTCAGTCACTAGCGGCCTCCTTCAATGAGCAGTTCTTC.

The chain employs TRBV28 and TRBJ2-5; 7 bases are a match to TRBD1. The germline V gene encodes CDR1 MDHEN and CDR2 SYDVKM. CDR3 length: 15 residues. J lost 3 bases, V lost 7 bases, and 11 bases had no gene match. The CDR3 sequence: CASKVWRQGEETQYF. The CDR3 bases are TGTGCCAGCAAAGTTTGGCGACAGGGTGAAGAGACCCAGTACTTC.

This chain joins TRBV7-2 and TRBJ1-4, with 10 bases lining up with TRBD1. With V trimmed by 4 bases and J by 10 bases, 15 bases remained unmatched. The CDR3 has 17 amino acids. The germline V gene has CDR1 SGHTA and CDR2 FQGNSA. CDR3 nucleotide sequence: TGTGCCAGCAGCTCTTCGCGCGTGGACAGGGGGAGCGGAAAACTGTTTTTT. It specifies CASSSSRVDRGSGKLFF.

This clone was counted many times. As DNA, the CDR3 is TGTGCCAGCAGCCTAGCGGGAGGGCTTGGTGAGCAGTTCTTC. Translation: CASSLAGGLGEQFF. The rearrangement uses TRBV6-4 and TRBJ2-1; 12 bases are a match to TRBD2. The CDR3 extends over 14 amino acids. V was pared by 6 bases and J by 9 bases, with 6 bases of the junction left unmatched. Germline V CDR1 and CDR2: MRHNA, SNTAGT.

This clone appeared many times. The V call is TRBV5-6, the J call TRBJ2-5; 10 positions agree with TRBD1. The CDR3 loop spans 15 amino acids. Germline CDR1 SGHDT, CDR2 YYEEEE. Germline trimming cut 2 bases from V and 5 bases from J; bases unmatched to any gene: 6. Written as DNA, the CDR3 is TGTGCCAGCAGCTTCGTGGGACAGGGGAGGGAGACCCAGTACTTC. Amino acid sequence: CASSFVGQGRETQYF. The full variable domain, in which reference TRBV5-6 and TRBJ2-5 provide the parts outside the CDR3, is DAGVTQSPTHLIKTRGQQVTLRCSPKSGHDTVSWYQQALGQGPQFIFQYYEEEERQRGNFPDRFSGHQFPNYSSELNVNALLLGDSALYLCASSFVGQGRETQYFGPGTRLLVL.

The rearrangement links TRBV6-5 to TRBJ2-1; D unclear. Looked up from germline, CDR1 is MNHEY and CDR2 is SVGAGI. V lost 2 bases and J lost 1, with 9 bases in between. There are 15 residues in the CDR3. In DNA form, the CDR3 reads TGTGCCAGCAGTTACGGGCTTCCATCCTACAATGAGCAGTTCTTC. Its protein is CASSYGLPSYNEQFF.

The chain recombines TRBV19 with TRBJ2-1; 7 nucleotides match TRBD1. The germline V gene has CDR1 LNHDA and CDR2 SQIVND (reference sequence). This CDR3 has 14 amino acids. J lost 5 bases, V lost 6 bases, and 7 bases had no gene match. In DNA form, the CDR3 reads TGTGCCAGTAGCACAGGGGCGGAAAACAATGAGCAGTTCTTC. The encoded protein is CASSTGAENNEQFF.

V is TRBV2 and J is TRBJ1-3; 7 bases fit TRBD1. The V and J ends lost 4 bases and 4 bases, in that order; junction bases with no gene match: 7. The V gene's germline CDR1 is SNHLY and CDR2 FYNNEI. The CDR3 spans 15 residues. The CDR3 sequence is CASSGSEGAGNTIYF. The CDR3 region has the DNA TGTGCCAGCAGTGGGTCTGAGGGGGCGGGAAACACCATATATTTT.

DNA for the CDR3: TGTGCCAGCAGCGTAGGCCAGGGCGCGGGGTCGAGATTGGCGGAAAAACTGTTTTTT. Encoded protein: CASSVGQGAGSRLAEKLFF. The V gene is TRBV9, the J gene TRBJ1-4, with D possibly matching TRBD1 (5 bases). CDR1 and CDR2 from the germline V gene are SGDLS and YYNGEE. The CDR3 is made up of 19 amino acids. The V end was cut by 0 bases, the J end by 8 bases, with 26 bases between.